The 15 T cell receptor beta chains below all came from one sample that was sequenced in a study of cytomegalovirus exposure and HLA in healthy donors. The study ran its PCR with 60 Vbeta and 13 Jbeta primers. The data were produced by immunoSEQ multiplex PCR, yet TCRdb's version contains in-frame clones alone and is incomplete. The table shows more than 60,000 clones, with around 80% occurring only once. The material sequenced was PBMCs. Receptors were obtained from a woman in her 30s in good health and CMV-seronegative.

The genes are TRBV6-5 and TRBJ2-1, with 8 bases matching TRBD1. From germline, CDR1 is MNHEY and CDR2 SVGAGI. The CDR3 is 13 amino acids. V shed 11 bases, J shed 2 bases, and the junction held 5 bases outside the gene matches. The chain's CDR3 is CASRDRTYNEQFF. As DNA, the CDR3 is TGTGCCTCCCGGGACAGGACCTACAATGAGCAGTTCTTC.

In DNA, the CDR3 is TGTGCCAGTGCCTACCTTCAGGGTCCCTCCTACGAGCAGTACTTC. It specifies CASAYLQGPSYEQYF. The chain joins TRBV6-5 to TRBJ2-7; a weak D match, TRBD1 (5 bases). With 9 bases removed from V and 0 bases from J, the gap between germline ends came to 18 bases. There are 15 residues in the CDR3. Germline CDR1 and CDR2: MNHEY and SVGAGI.

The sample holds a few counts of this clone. The CDR3 here is CASSLEVGGGLNTEAFF. The DNA for the CDR3 is TGTGCCAGCAGCTTGGAGGTAGGGGGGGGGTTGAACACTGAAGCTTTCTTT. J is TRBJ1-1 and V is TRBV5-6, with D possibly being TRBD1 (6 bases). Trimming took 0 bases from V and 0 from J, leaving 15 bases between them. The CDR3 length is 17 residues. Germline CDR1 SGHDT, CDR2 YYEEEE. Together with reference TRBV5-6 and TRBJ1-1, the CDR3 gives the full variable domain: DAGVTQSPTHLIKTRGQQVTLRCSPKSGHDTVSWYQQALGQGPQFIFQYYEEEERQRGNFPDRFSGHQFPNYSSELNVNALLLGDSALYLCASSLEVGGGLNTEAFFGQGTRLTVV.

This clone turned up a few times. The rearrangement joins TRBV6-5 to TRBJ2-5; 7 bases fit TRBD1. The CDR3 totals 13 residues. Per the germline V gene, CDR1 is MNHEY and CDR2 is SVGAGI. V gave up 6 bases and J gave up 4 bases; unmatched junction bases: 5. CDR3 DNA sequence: TGTGCCAGCAGGCGACAGGGAAGAGAGACCCAGTACTTC. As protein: CASRRQGRETQYF.

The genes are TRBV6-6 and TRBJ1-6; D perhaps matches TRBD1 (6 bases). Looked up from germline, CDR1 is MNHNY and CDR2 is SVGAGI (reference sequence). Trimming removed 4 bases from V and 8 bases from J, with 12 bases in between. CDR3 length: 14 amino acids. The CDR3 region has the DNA TGTGCCAGCAGTTTGGGGCAGGGGCATTCACCCCTCCACTTT. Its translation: CASSLGQGHSPLHF.

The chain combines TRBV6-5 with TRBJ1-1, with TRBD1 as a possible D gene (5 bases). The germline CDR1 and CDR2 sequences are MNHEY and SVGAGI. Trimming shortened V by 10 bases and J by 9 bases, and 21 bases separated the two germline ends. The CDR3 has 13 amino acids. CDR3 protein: CATSGGSYRKAFF. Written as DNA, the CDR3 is TGTGCCACCTCCGGGGGGTCTTACCGAAAAGCTTTCTTT.

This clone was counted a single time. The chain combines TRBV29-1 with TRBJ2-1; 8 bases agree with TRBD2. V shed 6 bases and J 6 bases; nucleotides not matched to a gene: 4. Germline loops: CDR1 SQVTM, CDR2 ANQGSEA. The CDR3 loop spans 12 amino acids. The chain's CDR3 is CSVASGPNEQFF. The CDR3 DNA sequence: TGCAGCGTCGCTAGCGGGCCCAATGAGCAGTTCTTC.

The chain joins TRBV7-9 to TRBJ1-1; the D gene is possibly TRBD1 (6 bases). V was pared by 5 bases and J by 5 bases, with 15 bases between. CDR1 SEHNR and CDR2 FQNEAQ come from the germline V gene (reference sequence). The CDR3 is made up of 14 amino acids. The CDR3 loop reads CASSKQQGATEAFF. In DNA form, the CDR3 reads TGTGCCAGCAGCAAACAACAGGGTGCTACTGAAGCTTTCTTT.

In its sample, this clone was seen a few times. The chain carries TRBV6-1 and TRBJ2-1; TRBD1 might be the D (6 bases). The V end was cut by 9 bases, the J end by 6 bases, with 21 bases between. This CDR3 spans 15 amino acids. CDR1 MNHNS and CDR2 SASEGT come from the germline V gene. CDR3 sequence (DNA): TGTGCCAGTGTAAACCTCCAGGGGTCAATCAATGAGCAGTTCTTC. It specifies CASVNLQGSINEQFF.

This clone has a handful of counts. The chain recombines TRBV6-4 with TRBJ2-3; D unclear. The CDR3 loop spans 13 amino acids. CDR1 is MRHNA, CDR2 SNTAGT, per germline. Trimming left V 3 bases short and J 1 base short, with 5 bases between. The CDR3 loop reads CASSERGTDTQYF. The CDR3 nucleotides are TGTGCCAGCAGTGAACGGGGCACAGATACGCAGTATTTT.

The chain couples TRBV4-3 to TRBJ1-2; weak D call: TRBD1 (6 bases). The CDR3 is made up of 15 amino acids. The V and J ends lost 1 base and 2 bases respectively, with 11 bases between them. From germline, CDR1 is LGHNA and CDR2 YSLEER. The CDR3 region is CASSQVQGSNYGYTF. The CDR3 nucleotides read TGCGCCAGCAGCCAAGTTCAGGGGTCGAACTATGGCTACACCTTC.

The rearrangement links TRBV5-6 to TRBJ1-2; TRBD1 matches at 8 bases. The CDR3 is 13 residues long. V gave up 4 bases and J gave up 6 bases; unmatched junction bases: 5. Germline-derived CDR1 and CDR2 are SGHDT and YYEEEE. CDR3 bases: TGTGCCAGCAGCCCCGCAGGGGGCGATGGCTACACCTTC. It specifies CASSPAGGDGYTF.

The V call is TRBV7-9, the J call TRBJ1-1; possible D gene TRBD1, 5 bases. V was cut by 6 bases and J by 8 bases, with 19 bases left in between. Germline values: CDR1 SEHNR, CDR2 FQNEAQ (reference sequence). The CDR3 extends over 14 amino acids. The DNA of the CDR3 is TGTGCCAGCAGGGGCGGGGCCGGGGGGAGCGAAGCTTTCTTT. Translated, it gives CASRGGAGGSEAFF. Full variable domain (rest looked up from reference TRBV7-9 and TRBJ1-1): DTGVSQNPRHKITKRGQNVTFRCDPISEHNRLYWYRQTLGQGPEFLTYFQNEAQLEKSRLLSDRFSAERPKGSFSTLEIQRTEQGDSAMYLCASRGGAGGSEAFFGQGTRLTVV.

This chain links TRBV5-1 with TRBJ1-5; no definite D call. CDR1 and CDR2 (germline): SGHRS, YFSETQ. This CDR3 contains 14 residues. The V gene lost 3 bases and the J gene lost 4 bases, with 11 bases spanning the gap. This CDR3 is CASSSDGLNQPQHF. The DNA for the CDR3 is TGCGCCAGCAGCTCTGACGGACTAAATCAGCCCCAGCATTTT.

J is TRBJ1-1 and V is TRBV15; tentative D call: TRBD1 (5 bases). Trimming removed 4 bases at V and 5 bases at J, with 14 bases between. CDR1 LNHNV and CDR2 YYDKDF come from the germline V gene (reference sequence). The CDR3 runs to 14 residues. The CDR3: CATSTSWGGTEAFF. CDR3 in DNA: TGTGCCACCAGCACCTCATGGGGGGGGACTGAAGCTTTCTTT.